A single sample gave rise to the 18 T cell receptor beta chains below, sequenced in a study of OX40 agonist ivuxolimab in advanced cancers. Assay used: immunoSEQ multiplex PCR; TCRdb lists only in-frame clones, some missing. The sample carries some 72,000 clones, roughly 90% recorded once. The sequencing here drew on CD4+ or CD8+ T cells sorted from blood, taken in a trial of the OX40 agonist ivuxolimab. Receptors originate from an adult with an advanced solid tumor such as melanoma, head and neck, liver or kidney cancer.

This clone has only one observation. The chain joins TRBV5-5 to TRBJ1-2, with D perhaps TRBD1 (5 bases). In germline, CDR1 is SGHKS, CDR2 YYEKEE (reference sequence). This CDR3 contains 15 residues. Between the trimmed V and J ends, which lost 1 base and 3 bases, there was a span of 13 bases. The chain's CDR3 is CASSLRLGVDYGYTF. CDR3 in DNA: TGTGCCAGCAGCTTGCGGTTAGGGGTGGACTATGGCTACACCTTC.

This clone was counted a single time. The chain uses TRBV5-1 and TRBJ2-1; maybe TRBD2 (5 bases). Germline lookup yields CDR1 SGHRS and CDR2 YFSETQ. With 6 bases removed from V and 6 bases from J, the gap between germline ends came to 13 bases. The CDR3 totals 13 residues. CDR3 DNA sequence: TGCGCCAGCACCACGGGAAGGCCCAATGAGCAGTTCTTC. It codes for CASTTGRPNEQFF.

J is TRBJ1-6 and V is TRBV13; maybe TRBD1 (6 bases). Germline-derived CDR1 and CDR2 are PRHDT and FYEKMQ (reference sequence). Trimming cost V 5 bases and J 6 bases, with 11 bases left between them. This CDR3 has 14 amino acids. The CDR3 DNA follows: TGTGCCAGCAGCCCCAGGGGCCTTAATTCACCCCTCCACTTT. Translated, it gives CASSPRGLNSPLHF.

CDR3 loop: CASSQGGGYGYTF. CDR3 DNA: TGCGCCAGCAGCCAAGGAGGGGGCTATGGCTACACCTTC. The chain uses TRBV4-1 and TRBJ1-2; the D gene is possibly TRBD1 (6 bases). Germline V gives CDR1 MGHRA, CDR2 YSYEKL. V lost 1 base and J lost 4, with 7 bases in between. The CDR3 runs to 13 residues.

The V call is TRBV29-1, the J call TRBJ2-7; 7 nucleotides match TRBD1. V shed 1 base and J 6 bases; nucleotides not matched to a gene: 15. Per germline, CDR1 SQVTM and CDR2 ANQGSEA. This CDR3 region has 16 residues. The CDR3 sequence: CSVEVLSATGSGEQYF. In DNA, the CDR3 is TGCAGCGTTGAAGTGTTGTCTGCGACAGGGTCTGGCGAGCAGTACTTC.

CDR3 nucleotide sequence: TGTGCCAGCAGCTTAGCGAGTGCTAGCGGGGTCACAGATACGCAGTATTTT. This gives the protein CASSLASASGVTDTQYF. This rearrangement joins TRBV7-6 to TRBJ2-3; 9 bases agree with TRBD2. The germline V gene encodes CDR1 SGHVS and CDR2 FNYEAQ. J lost 2 bases, V lost 0 bases, and 6 bases had no gene match. The CDR3 consists of 17 residues.

This clone was detected only a few times. J is TRBJ1-2 and V is TRBV9; a weak D match, TRBD1 (6 bases). This CDR3 has 15 amino acids. CDR1 and CDR2 (germline): SGDLS, YYNGEE. V was trimmed by 3 bases and J by 3 bases, leaving 15 bases between them. As DNA, the CDR3 is TGTGCCAGCAGCGAAAACAGGGATCCGGACTATGGCTACACCTTC. The encoded protein is CASSENRDPDYGYTF.

This clone was observed once. J is TRBJ2-5 and V is TRBV10-3, with D perhaps TRBD1 or TRBD2 (5 bases each). The germline gives CDR1 ENHRY, CDR2 SYGVKD. The V and J ends lost 7 bases and 6 bases respectively, with 12 bases between them. This CDR3 region has 12 residues. This CDR3 reads CAITDGGQTQYF. CDR3 bases: TGTGCCATCACGGATGGGGGACAGACCCAGTACTTC.

The J gene is TRBJ2-7, the V gene TRBV13; the D is unclear. Germline loops: CDR1 PRHDT, CDR2 FYEKMQ (reference sequence). V was cut by 0 bases and J by 6 bases, with 9 bases left in between. This CDR3 contains 13 residues. The CDR3 nucleotides are TGTGCCAGCAGCTTAGGAAGAGGCTTCGAGCAGTACTTC. Its translation: CASSLGRGFEQYF.

V gene TRBV16 combines with J gene TRBJ2-7; maybe TRBD2 (6 bases). Germline loops: CDR1 KGHSY, CDR2 FQNENV. V was cut by 3 bases and J by 4 bases, with 13 bases left in between. The CDR3 spans 14 residues. Written as DNA, the CDR3 is TGTGCCAGCAGCCACGGTATAGGGAGGTACGAGCAGTACTTC. Protein sequence: CASSHGIGRYEQYF.

V gene TRBV9 combines with J gene TRBJ2-1, with a weak D call TRBD2 (5 bases). This CDR3 region has 16 residues. V was trimmed by 2 bases and J by 5 bases, leaving 17 bases between them. CDR1 is SGDLS and CDR2 is YYNGEE in the germline V gene. The CDR3 region has the DNA TGTGCCAGCAGCGTCTACGACCGCATCGGGAACAATGAGCAGTTCTTC. Translation gives CASSVYDRIGNNEQFF.

The chain uses TRBV7-9 and TRBJ2-3, with 10 bases matching TRBD2. The CDR3 is 16 residues long. V was pared by 4 bases and J by 11 bases, with 15 bases of the junction left unmatched. Germline CDR1 and CDR2: SEHNR and FQNEAQ (reference sequence). The CDR3 is CASSSNGLAVPEGQYF. The CDR3 coding sequence is TGTGCCAGCAGCTCCAACGGACTAGCGGTTCCCGAGGGGCAGTATTTT.

This chain uses TRBV6-1 with TRBJ1-3; the D gene is possibly TRBD1 (6 bases). Germline V gene lookup returns CDR1 MNHNS and CDR2 SASEGT. This CDR3 is 15 amino acids long. V lost 3 bases and J 2 bases, leaving 11 bases between the germline ends. The CDR3 loop reads CASSDQQGAGNTIYF. The DNA of the CDR3 is TGTGCCAGCAGTGACCAACAGGGAGCTGGAAACACCATATATTTT.

The chain has TRBV7-9 and TRBJ2-5; no definite D call. This CDR3 region has 15 residues. With 7 bases removed from V and 1 base from J, the gap between germline ends came to 16 bases. Germline loops: CDR1 SEHNR, CDR2 FQNEAQ (reference sequence). The CDR3 region is CASKDPSWSQETQYF. The CDR3 DNA reads as TGTGCCAGCAAAGACCCCTCATGGTCCCAAGAGACCCAGTACTTC.

J is TRBJ2-5 and V is TRBV4-3; TRBD2 matches 8 bases. Germline CDR1 and CDR2: LGHNA and YSLEER. This CDR3 region has 19 residues. V shed 2 bases, J shed 4 bases, and the junction held 18 bases outside the gene matches. The CDR3 sequence: CASSQMGPVASGLPETQYF. CDR3 nucleotide sequence: TGCGCCAGCAGCCAAATGGGGCCCGTGGCTAGCGGGCTGCCAGAGACCCAGTACTTC.

The rearrangement joins TRBV6-5 to TRBJ2-3, with TRBD2 matching 8 bases. Germline lookup yields CDR1 MNHEY and CDR2 SVGAGI. The CDR3 covers 15 residues. Germline trimming cut 5 bases from V and 2 bases from J; bases unmatched to any gene: 6. The CDR3 nucleotides read TGTGCCAGCAGTACCGAGCGGGGGAACACAGATACGCAGTATTTT. Translating gives CASSTERGNTDTQYF.

The V call is TRBV12-5, the J call TRBJ1-2, with 10 bases fitting TRBD1. Germline loops: CDR1 LGHNT, CDR2 FRNRAP. The CDR3 covers 16 residues. After removal of 3 bases from V and 1 base from J, the junction contained 5 bases not matched to a gene. The chain's CDR3 is CASGFPGQGDNYGYTF. CDR3 DNA sequence: TGTGCTAGTGGTTTCCCCGGACAGGGGGATAACTATGGCTACACCTTC.

V gene TRBV7-6 combines with J gene TRBJ2-1, with 7 bases matching TRBD2. The CDR3 has 16 amino acids. Germline CDR1 is SGHVS and CDR2 is FNYEAQ. V shed 5 bases and J 2 bases; nucleotides not matched to a gene: 9. The CDR3 region has the DNA TGTGCCAGCAGCCCCCAAATAGCGGGTACCTACAATGAGCAGTTCTTC. Translated: CASSPQIAGTYNEQFF.